This T cell receptor (beta chain) originates from a study of blood T cell repertoires in COVID-19 (TCRdb year 2020). Context from the whole study: Collaborator samples came from the United States, Italy and Spain and covered acute and convalescent phases of COVID-19. A de-identified subject ID, COVID-19 status, age in years and sex were almost always included in the sample metadata. The repertoires were released in a freely available public database meant as a resource for research on the immune response to SARS-CoV-2. Where HLA class I and class II types were available, the types were taken from metadata supplied by the sample provider, not from assay-based typing. Samples were obtained from the ongoing ImmuneRACE study (first 160 participants) and from over a thousand subjects provided by 6 global collaborators. Subjects who had been exposed to COVID-19, were actively infected with it, or had recovered from it provided the deeply sampled blood TCRbeta repertoires that made up the dataset. The material from the prospective study consisted of cDNA or gDNA derived from T cells, B-cell-depleted T cells, or PBMCs. What the authors observed across the whole study: The amount of clinical and demographic metadata varied by source and participant and was provided uncurated.

The CDR3 contains 17 residues, cysteine and phenylalanine counted. The DNA shown is the 51-base CDR3, in frame from base 1. The germline V gene (reference sequence) specifies GTSNPN as CDR1 and SVGIG as CDR2. Trimming takes 0 bases from V and 0 bases from J, and the germline ends sit 14 bases apart. The sample holds one count of this clone. Its binding antigen is unknown. No much larger clone is present one base from it, and per-base qualities are unavailable. The immunoSEQ Assay, a bias-controlled multiplex PCR, was used to amplify TCRbeta CDR3 regions from genomic DNA. The authors processed their data as follows. Within the assay, amplification of reference gene primers was used to estimate how many nucleated cells each sample contained. Sequence reads were collapsed and filtered to measure the absolute abundance of every unique TCRbeta CDR3 rearrangement. Productive Simpson clonality was computed per sample as the square root of Simpson's diversity index over productive rearrangements. In its TCRdb copy, this immuneACCESS table keeps in-frame sequences only and misses some clones. Where compared with another copy, unresolved V genes explain less than half of these, and the others have no known cause. Clone size and the V and J calls come from that table; the DNA yielded D and trimming. The sample records 190,000 or so clones, about nine tenths of which are singletons. The top ten constitute 3.5% to 4.5% of the sample.

Collaborating institutions collected whole blood in K2EDTA tubes following their own protocols. Collaborator samples were shipped for TCRbeta analysis as frozen whole blood, isolated PBMCs, or DNA extracted from either sample type. Recombination connected TRBV30 to TRBJ1-4; 5 matching bases give a weak D call of TRBD1. The sample taken for sequencing was peripheral blood. The origin of this receptor is a woman between 25 and 40 years old with acute or convalescent COVID-19. CDR3 reads: CAWSVGRQGATNEKLFF. The nucleotide sequence reads as follows: TGTGCCTGGAGTGTAGGGAGGCAGGGTGCAACTAATGAAAAACTGTTTTTT. Here the CDR3 is joined to the reference TRBV30 and TRBJ1-4 genes, and the full variable domain is: SQTIHQWPATLVQPVGSPLSLECTVEGTSNPNLYWYRQAAGRGLQLLFYSVGIGQISSEVPQNLSASRPQDRQFILSSKKLLLSDSGFYLCAWSVGRQGATNEKLFFGSGTQLSVL.